Following are 29 T cell receptor beta chains from one sample sequenced in a study of response to subunit inactivated influenza vaccine. Each CDR3 protein is one row after TCRdb ran MiXCR on the RT-PCR reads. The sample lists some 640,000 distinct CDR3 sequences; about 15% were seen once. The sequenced sample was PBMCs from blood, obtained 14 to 15 days before vaccination. These TCRs come from a man aged 50-60 years who received an inactivated influenza vaccine.

The chain combines TRBV29-1 with TRBJ1-1; TRBD1 is a possible D gene (5 bases). Germline assignment: CDR1 SQVTM and CDR2 ANQGSEA. There are 14 residues in the CDR3. Trimming pared 4 bases from V and 1 base from J, leaving 13 bases between. The CDR3: CSVVAGYSNTEAFF. In nucleotides, the CDR3 is TGCAGCGTTGTGGCAGGGTACTCGAACACTGAAGCTTTCTTT.

The chain links TRBV28 to TRBJ2-2; either TRBD1 or TRBD2 may fit D (5 bases each). The V gene lost 1 base and the J gene lost 3 bases, with 12 bases spanning the gap. CDR3 length equals 16 residues. Germline values: CDR1 MDHEN, CDR2 SYDVKM. CDR3: CASSLSGALYTGELFF. The CDR3 DNA reads TGTGCCAGCAGTTTATCCGGGGCGCTTTACACCGGGGAGCTGTTTTTT.

In its sample, this clonotype was seen a few times. The rearrangement uses TRBV28 and TRBJ1-1; no definite D call. Germline CDR1 and CDR2: MDHEN and SYDVKM. V was pared by 3 bases and J by 0 bases, with 14 bases between. This CDR3 is built from 16 residues. DNA of the CDR3: TGTGCCAGCAGTTTTCGATCCGGCAGCTTGAACACTGAAGCTTTCTTT. It is translated as CASSFRSGSLNTEAFF.

This clonotype occurred a few times. The rearrangement uses TRBV5-1 and TRBJ2-7; D is possibly TRBD1 or TRBD2 (5 bases each). V dropped 0 bases and J dropped 3 bases, with 16 bases sitting between them. From germline, CDR1 is SGHRS and CDR2 YFSETQ. CDR3 length: 16 amino acids. The CDR3 here is CASSLDGTRGIYEQYF. The CDR3 nucleotides read TGCGCCAGCAGCTTGGATGGGACCCGTGGAATCTACGAGCAGTACTTC.

This clonotype was found a few times. The chain couples TRBV7-9 to TRBJ2-2; no firm D call. Germline CDR1 is SEHNR and CDR2 is FQNEAQ (reference sequence). CDR3 length: 14 amino acids. V was clipped by 8 bases and J by 2 bases, with 12 bases between them. The DNA for the CDR3 is TGTGCCAGCCTGACCGGGTCCAACACCGGGGAGCTGTTTTTT. Its translation is CASLTGSNTGELFF. Together with reference TRBV7-9 and TRBJ2-2, the CDR3 gives the full variable domain: DTGVSQNPRHKITKRGQNVTFRCDPISEHNRLYWYRQTLGQGPEFLTYFQNEAQLEKSRLLSDRFSAERPKGSFSTLEIQRTEQGDSAMYLCASLTGSNTGELFFGEGSRLTVL.

The genes are TRBV30 and TRBJ2-1; D unresolved. V dropped 2 bases and J dropped 9 bases, with 23 bases sitting between them. The CDR3 covers 16 residues. Germline CDR1 reads GTSNPN; CDR2 reads SVGIG (reference sequence). The CDR3 DNA follows: TGTGCCTGGAGTCAAACCCGGGTGGTACTGGGTGGTGAGCAGTTCTTC. It yields the protein CAWSQTRVVLGGEQFF. The entire variable domain, with the rest obtained from reference TRBV30 and TRBJ2-1, is as follows: SQTIHQWPATLVQPVGSPLSLECTVEGTSNPNLYWYRQAAGRGLQLLFYSVGIGQISSEVPQNLSASRPQDRQFILSSKKLLLSDSGFYLCAWSQTRVVLGGEQFFGPGTRLTVL.

A few counts support this clonotype. The gene calls are TRBV6-2 or TRBV6-3 and TRBJ1-2; the match to TRBD1 covers 8 bases. The CDR3 sequence is 14 residues long. In germline, CDR1 is MNHEY, CDR2 SVGEGT. V was clipped by 2 bases and J by 4 bases; unmatched bases: 3. This CDR3 reads CASSYRTGTYGYTF. Here the CDR3 DNA reads TGTGCCAGCAGTTACCGGACAGGGACCTATGGCTACACCTTC.

This clonotype was counted between two and nine times. V usage is TRBV27 and J usage is TRBJ2-5; 9 nucleotides agree with TRBD1. Per germline, CDR1 MNHEY and CDR2 SMNVEV (reference sequence). With V trimmed by 6 bases and J by 0 bases, 5 bases remained unmatched. The CDR3 loop spans 15 amino acids. CDR3 residues: CASSRGQGYQETQYF. In nucleotides, the CDR3 is TGTGCCAGCAGCCGGGGACAGGGCTACCAAGAGACCCAGTACTTC.

This clonotype was recorded many times. The chain has TRBV5-1 and TRBJ2-2; TRBD2 is a possible D gene (6 bases). CDR3 length: 15 amino acids. The V gene's germline CDR1 is SGHRS and CDR2 YFSETQ. V shed 6 bases and J shed 5 bases, with 17 bases lying between them. The CDR3: CASMGLAGRTGELFF. The CDR3, as DNA: TGCGCCAGCATGGGCTTGGCGGGGAGAACCGGGGAGCTGTTTTTT.

This clonotype was recorded a few times. V and J are TRBV27 and TRBJ2-1; D remains unclear. Germline V gives CDR1 MNHEY, CDR2 SMNVEV (reference sequence). CDR3 size: 16 residues. Trimming took 6 bases from V and 0 from J, leaving 15 bases between them. The CDR3 nucleotides are TGTGCCAGCAGCGGGTCTCGCGTTAGCTCCTACAATGAGCAGTTCTTC. Translation: CASSGSRVSSYNEQFF.

This clonotype came up once. This sequence joins TRBV20-1 and TRBJ2-5; D is unclear. The CDR3 has 15 amino acids. V was trimmed by 0 bases and J by 5 bases, leaving 16 bases between them. Germline CDR1 DFQATT, CDR2 SNEGSKA (reference sequence). Here the CDR3 reads CSARDGRTSPETQYF. CDR3 in DNA: TGCAGTGCTAGAGACGGCAGAACTTCCCCGGAGACCCAGTACTTC.

This clonotype was observed a handful of times. The chain links TRBV7-1 to TRBJ2-1; 10 bases match TRBD2. TRBV7-1 is an ORF for which the function is uncertain. This CDR3 region has 22 residues. V lost 3 bases to trimming and J lost 2 bases; unmatched junction nucleotides: 22. This chain's CDR3 is CASSSPGGGRPSGGATYNEQFF. The CDR3 coding sequence is TGTGCCAGCAGCTCTCCGGGTGGCGGGAGGCCCAGCGGGGGGGCTACCTACAATGAGCAGTTCTTC.

This clonotype has a handful of counts. The chain has TRBV3-1 and TRBJ2-5, with TRBD1 matching 8 bases. V gave up 4 bases and J gave up 5 bases; unmatched junction bases: 9. The germline V gene encodes CDR1 LGHDT and CDR2 YNNKEL (reference sequence). This CDR3 spans 15 amino acids. CDR3 bases: TGTGCCAGCAGCCTACCGACAGGGGCGTCGGAGACCCAGTACTTC. It is translated as CASSLPTGASETQYF.

This clonotype has more than one count but fewer than ten. V and J are TRBV4-1 and TRBJ2-1; tentatively, D is TRBD2 (5 bases). Trimming left V 4 bases short and J 10 bases short, with 14 bases between. The CDR3 extends over 13 amino acids. In germline, CDR1 is MGHRA, CDR2 YSYEKL. Here the CDR3 DNA reads TGCGCCAGCAGCCGCCCAAGCGGACTCGAGCAGTTCTTC. It encodes CASSRPSGLEQFF.

This clonotype was detected only a few times. This sequence joins TRBV30 and TRBJ1-1, with 8 bases matching TRBD1. CDR1 is GTSNPN and CDR2 is SVGIG in the germline V gene (reference sequence). V gave up 5 bases and J gave up 0 bases; unmatched junction bases: 8. This CDR3 is 15 amino acids long. The CDR3 region is CAWATGGGVNTEAFF. The CDR3 nucleotides read TGTGCCTGGGCCACAGGGGGAGGGGTGAACACTGAAGCTTTCTTT.

This clonotype was counted a few times. V is TRBV5-1 and J is TRBJ2-3; tentative D call: TRBD2 (5 bases). Germline V lookup: CDR1 SGHRS, CDR2 YFSETQ. The V end lost 4 bases, the J end lost 2 bases, and 17 bases lay between the germline ends. CDR3 size: 16 residues. The CDR3 is CASSLPPRGHTDTQYF. CDR3 DNA sequence: TGCGCCAGCAGCCTGCCGCCGCGAGGGCACACAGATACGCAGTATTTT.

This clonotype was counted many times. J is TRBJ1-1 and V is TRBV5-1, with a tentative D call TRBD1 (6 bases). Trimming stripped 1 base from V and 2 bases from J, with 12 bases between. CDR1 and CDR2 from the germline V gene are SGHRS and YFSETQ. This CDR3 contains 15 residues. CDR3 sequence (DNA): TGCGCCAGCAGCTTGACAGGGTCAACTAACACTGAAGCTTTCTTT. It is translated as CASSLTGSTNTEAFF.

This chain connects TRBV7-2 to TRBJ1-1; tentative D call: TRBD1 (6 bases). V was shortened by 1 base and J by 3 bases, with 18 bases between the two germline ends. Germline V lookup: CDR1 SGHTA, CDR2 FQGNSA. The CDR3 runs 17 residues. The CDR3 nucleotides read TGTGCCAGCAGCTTAGGGTGGGGGGGGCTAAGCTACACTGAAGCTTTCTTT. This codes for CASSLGWGGLSYTEAFF.

The chain is built from TRBV29-1 and TRBJ2-5; possibly TRBD2 for D (6 bases). V lost 6 bases to trimming and J lost 5 bases, with 16 bases between them. Germline V gene data show CDR1 as SQVTM and CDR2 as ANQGSEA. CDR3 length: 13 amino acids. CDR3 amino acids: CSVGGAEFETQYF. The CDR3, as DNA: TGCAGCGTGGGGGGAGCGGAATTCGAGACCCAGTACTTC.

This clonotype has only a few counts. The chain uses TRBV20-1 and TRBJ2-1; 7 nucleotides align to TRBD1. After removal of 0 bases from V and 8 bases from J, the junction contained 10 bases not matched to a gene. The CDR3 length is 15 residues. CDR1 DFQATT and CDR2 SNEGSKA come from the germline V gene (reference sequence). CDR3 DNA sequence: TGCAGTGCTAGAGATCGAGGACAGGAATCTCATGAGCAGTTCTTC. Its protein product is CSARDRGQESHEQFF.

The CDR3 loop reads CASSVDGAKNIQYF. DNA for the CDR3: TGTGCCAGCAGCGTAGACGGAGCCAAAAACATTCAGTACTTC. The rearrangement joins TRBV9 to TRBJ2-4, with D unresolved. This CDR3 spans 14 amino acids. CDR1 SGDLS and CDR2 YYNGEE come from the germline V gene. The ends were cut back, 0 bases at V and 0 bases at J, with 4 bases in the middle. Based on the CDR3 plus reference TRBV9 and TRBJ2-4, the full variable domain is DSGVTQTPKHLITATGQRVTLRCSPRSGDLSVYWYQQSLDQGLQFLIQYYNGEERAKGNILERFSAQQFPDLHSELNLSSLELGDSALYFCASSVDGAKNIQYFGAGTRLSVL.

This clonotype has a handful of counts. The rearrangement joins TRBV24-1 to TRBJ2-1; D gene uncertain. The CDR3 is made up of 16 amino acids. The germline V and J ends were trimmed by 4 bases and 3 bases, with 15 bases remaining between them. Germline CDR1 is KGHDR and CDR2 is SFDVKD. The CDR3 spells CATSDPSINRYNEQFF. The CDR3 DNA reads as TGTGCCACCAGTGACCCTAGTATTAATCGCTACAATGAGCAGTTCTTC.

This clonotype has just a few counts. CDR3 DNA sequence: TGTGCCACCAGTGACACTAAAGGAGCGAACACCGGGGAGCTGTTTTTT. Residues: CATSDTKGANTGELFF. The chain is built from TRBV24-1 and TRBJ2-2; no firm D call. The CDR3 has 16 residues. The V end lost 4 bases, the J end lost 0 bases, and 11 bases lay between the germline ends. Looked up from germline, CDR1 is KGHDR and CDR2 is SFDVKD.

This clonotype was counted between two and nine times. The V gene is TRBV27, the J gene TRBJ2-2; TRBD2 aligns across 10 bases. V lost 8 bases to trimming and J lost 5 bases; unmatched junction nucleotides: 5. Germline values: CDR1 MNHEY, CDR2 SMNVEV (reference sequence). The CDR3 is 14 amino acids. CDR3 nucleotides: TGTGCCAGCCAGCGGGAGGGTTATACCGGGGAGCTGTTTTTT. This translates into CASQREGYTGELFF.

The CDR3 sequence is CASYDGYTEAFF. In nucleotides, the CDR3 is TGTGCCAGCTACGATGGGTACACTGAAGCTTTCTTT. This chain joins TRBV6-2 or TRBV6-3 and TRBJ1-1, with D uncertain. The V end lost 8 bases, the J end lost 3 bases, and 10 bases lay between the germline ends. The CDR3 is 12 residues long. CDR1 is MNHEY and CDR2 is SVGEGT in the germline V gene.

This clonotype was seen a few times. The chain couples TRBV7-9 to TRBJ2-5; 9 bases agree with TRBD1. Germline V gene sequence: CDR1 SEHNR, CDR2 FQNEAQ (reference sequence). The CDR3 is 13 amino acids. V lost 5 bases to trimming and J lost 7 bases; unmatched junction nucleotides: 5. The CDR3 DNA reads as TGTGCCAGCAGCCCGCGGACAGGGGCGACCCAGTACTTC. It yields the protein CASSPRTGATQYF.

The chain employs TRBV6-5 and TRBJ1-6; D not resolved. Germline V gene lookup returns CDR1 MNHEY and CDR2 SVGAGI. The CDR3 consists of 12 residues. Trimming cost V 5 bases and J 8 bases, with 7 bases left between them. This CDR3 reads CASSRRDSPLHF. In nucleotides, the CDR3 is TGTGCCAGCAGTCGGCGCGATTCACCCCTCCACTTT.

This chain uses TRBV20-1 with TRBJ2-3; a weak D match, TRBD1 (5 bases). CDR3 length: 13 residues. The germline V and J ends were trimmed by 3 bases and 3 bases, with 10 bases remaining between them. The germline gives CDR1 DFQATT, CDR2 SNEGSKA (reference sequence). CDR3 nucleotides: TGCAGTGCTAGCAGGGTAGGGACAGATACGCAGTATTTT. It encodes CSASRVGTDTQYF.

The chain joins TRBV24-1 to TRBJ1-5, with D unclear. The CDR3 has 12 amino acids. Germline V lookup: CDR1 KGHDR, CDR2 SFDVKD. V was shortened by 4 bases and J by 4 bases, with 4 bases between the two germline ends. The CDR3 DNA sequence: TGTGCCACCAGTGACCTTAATCAGCCCCAGCATTTT. Amino acids: CATSDLNQPQHF.